This TCR beta chain is from a study of T cell responses to AZD1222 COVID-19 vaccine (dated by TCRdb to the early 2020s). About the full investigation: TCR sequencing was performed for 230 to 250 trial participants, of whom approximately 200 were given two doses of AZD1222 and around 25 were given two doses of MenACWY control vaccine. Trial participants were enrolled into age subgroups of 18-55, 56-69 and 70-plus years, which contained 148, 28 and 57 TCR-sequenced participants, respectively.

Results and caveats for the whole study, not just this receptor: In the small 56-69-year group, the increase in depth fell short of significance, most likely because of low power. A significant rise in spike-specific TCR breadth and depth was observed after two AZD1222 doses relative to day 0 and relative to MenACWY recipients. CD4 TCRs associated with the vaccine covered the entire spike protein, and the dominant responses were in regions 160-218 and 743-854. Only five to seven AZD1222 recipients were SARS-CoV-2 seropositive at baseline, limiting conclusions about previously exposed vaccinees. Reportedly, almost half of the unique spike-specific TCRs recognized epitopes lying outside the regions that are mutated in the B.1.351 and B.1.1.7 variants. Most participants were white British and females outnumbered males, and the authors suggested that clonal diversity may have been underestimated. No day 14 peak-response samples were available, so repertoires were characterized only after the peak T cell response.

V loses 1 base, J loses 7 bases, and the germline ends lie 11 bases apart. Measured from the cysteine to the phenylalanine, the CDR3 is 13 residues long. Only the CDR3 DNA is retained, 39 bases long and in frame from the first base. For CDR1 and CDR2, the germline V gene lists KGHSH and LQKENI. The CDR3 regions of human TCRbeta chains were analyzed by immunosequencing. In the original analysis: TCRs in the repertoires were matched against a reference library of SARS-CoV-2-specific TCRs that had been generated with the MIRA antigen-specificity platform. Breadth was defined as the fraction of unique TCRs that were SARS-CoV-2-associated, and depth was defined as the fraction of total T cells that were SARS-CoV-2-associated. Each spike-specific TCR was assigned to its reactive spike region and to a CD4 or CD8 class using the MIRA data. Log10-transformed breadth and depth values were compared by one-way ANOVA with Sidak's multiple comparisons tests. In TCRdb, the immuneACCESS table is reduced to in-frame sequences with V and J assigned. These tables do not hold every clone; where another copy was compared, an unresolved V gene accounts for under half, and the others remain unexplained. From that table come the V and J calls and clone size; the DNA was used to work out D and trimming. This sample is represented by some 150,000 clones; under 95% of them were singletons. 3.3% of the sample comes from the top ten.

The sample's time point, from its label and the paper: about 28 days (+/-7) after the second vaccine dose. Because spike-specific TCR depth and breadth did not differ between the two schedules, AZD1222 recipients who got a second dose at roughly 4 weeks were pooled with those who got a second dose at roughly 12 weeks. Vaccinee samples were obtained from the UK trials COV001 and COV002, which included a single-blind randomized controlled phase 2/3 trial of AZD1222 (ChAdOx1 nCoV-19) in healthy adults. For TCRbeta chain sequencing, PBMC samples from trial participants were taken at day 0 and at day 28 after the second dose. This clone was observed a single time. Its antigen specificity is not known. The record has no base qualities; no much larger clone is one base away.

Material: peripheral blood, obtained 28 days after the second AZD1222 dose. The receptor was derived from an adult who received the AZD1222 COVID-19 vaccine. The receptor chain draws on TRBV18 and TRBJ2-7; the D region possibly corresponds to TRBD2 (5 bases align). The DNA sequence reads TGTGCCAGCTCACCACGAGGTGGAGGAGAGCAGTACTTC. This yields the protein CASSPRGGGEQYF.